These T cell receptor beta chains were read from a single sample in a study of blood T cell repertoires in COVID-19. The method was immunoSEQ multiplex PCR; TCRdb's version includes in-frame clones alone and lacks a portion of them. There are more than 110,000 clones in the sample; roughly 85% occur only once, and roughly 3.6% lies in the top ten. The sample consisted of peripheral blood. The receptors derive from a man aged 55 to 70 with acute or convalescent COVID-19. Each CDR3 is given with its conserved first and last residue. D genes are given only for firm matches. Size tells how often a clone was seen (once, few, many) or the class of an expanded clone, and some rows leave it out.

.	.	TRBV28	TRBJ2-3	TGTGCCAGCAGTCCACCTCGTGACAGGAGATTCACAGATACGCAGTATTTT	CASSPPRDRRFTDTQYF
.	.	TRBV6-5	TRBJ2-1	TGTGCCAGCTCGGTGCTCTACAATGAGCAGTTCTTC	CASSVLYNEQFF
.	.	TRBV4-3	TRBJ2-3	TGCGCCAGCAGCCAACTCGCCCAGGGAAAAGATACGCAGTATTTT	CASSQLAQGKDTQYF
.	once	TRBV7-9	TRBJ1-2	TGTGCCAGCAGCTCGCGGGAGGGTGGCTACACCTTC	CASSSREGGYTF
TRBD2	.	TRBV5-5	TRBJ2-2	TGTGCCAGCAGCCTTAGACTAGCGGGAGGATTCGGGGAGCTGTTTTTT	CASSLRLAGGFGELFF
.	few	TRBV7-2	TRBJ1-6	TGTGCCAGCAGCTTGACAGAAGATAATTCACCCCTCCACTTT	CASSLTEDNSPLHF
TRBD2	.	TRBV6-4	TRBJ2-1	TGTGCCAGCAGTGAGGGACTAGCGGGGGATGAGCAGTTCTTC	CASSEGLAGDEQFF
TRBD1	.	TRBV18	TRBJ2-1	TGTGCCAGCTCACCGAGACAGGGCAATGAGCAGTTCTTC	CASSPRQGNEQFF
.	.	TRBV2	TRBJ1-1	TGTGCCAGCAGTGCAGGACAGACTCTGAACACTGAAGCTTTCTTT	CASSAGQTLNTEAFF
TRBD1	.	TRBV5-1	TRBJ1-1	TGCGCCAGCAGCTACCGGGACAGACTAGAATTGAACACTGAAGCTTTCTTT	CASSYRDRLELNTEAFF
TRBD2	.	TRBV7-2	TRBJ2-1	TGTGCCAGCAGCTCGACTAGCCCCTGGATTATGAATGAGCAGTTCTTC	CASSSTSPWIMNEQFF
TRBD1	.	TRBV7-2	TRBJ2-7	TGTGCCAGCAGCTTAGAACAGGGGGCGCCGACCGAGCAGTACTTC	CASSLEQGAPTEQYF
TRBD1	.	TRBV28	TRBJ2-7	TGTGCCAGCAGTTTGACAGGGGGCAGCGAGCAGTACTTC	CASSLTGGSEQYF
.	.	TRBV2	TRBJ1-5	TGTGCCAGTGCCTCGGGCAATCAGCCCCAGCATTTT	CASASGNQPQHF
.	few	TRBV12-2	TRBJ1-6	TGTGCAAGTCGCTCCCCTAGAGTCAGGGTCTGCGATTCACCCCTCCACTTT	CASRSPRVRVCDSPLHF
.	few	TRBV18	TRBJ1-1	TGTGCCAGCTCACCAGGTCAGGGGAGGAACACTGAAGCTTTCTTT	CASSPGQGRNTEAFF
TRBD1	many	TRBV28	TRBJ2-7	TGTGCCAGCAGATCCGGGACAGGGCGATACGAGCAGTACTTC	CASRSGTGRYEQYF
.	.	TRBV28	TRBJ2-2	TGTGCCAGCAGCCTTTCAGGGGGGACCGGGGAGCTGTTTTTT	CASSLSGGTGELFF
.	.	TRBV2	TRBJ2-1	TGTGCCAGCAGCGAGGACAGACACAATGAGCAGTTCTTC	CASSEDRHNEQFF
.	.	TRBV6-5	TRBJ1-2	TGTGCCAGCAGTTACTCGGGGGGTAACTATGGCTACACCTTC	CASSYSGGNYGYTF
.	.	TRBV15	TRBJ2-1	TGTGCCACCAGCCCCCCCAGAGCGACCCACAATGAGCAGTTCTTC	CATSPPRATHNEQFF
TRBD2	.	TRBV19	TRBJ2-3	TGTGCCAGTAGCCTAGCGGGAACAGATACGCAGTATTTT	CASSLAGTDTQYF
.	.	TRBV4-3	TRBJ1-2	TGCGCCAGCAGCCAAGATGGACAGCAAAGCTATGGCTACACCTTC	CASSQDGQQSYGYTF
.	.	TRBV7-9	TRBJ1-1	TGTGCCAGCCTCCGTGAGGGGAACACTGAAGCTTTCTTT	CASLREGNTEAFF
.	.	TRBV5-5	TRBJ2-2	TGTGCCAGCAGCGTACTAGCCCTCCCTGGGTCCGGGGAGCTGTTTTTT	CASSVLALPGSGELFF
TRBD2	.	TRBV6-4	TRBJ2-7	TGTGCCAGCAGACTAGCGGGAGCCAGGTACGAGCAGTACTTC	CASRLAGARYEQYF
.	.	TRBV4-3	TRBJ1-6	TGCGCCAGCAGCCAAGATCTGAGGGGCAGGGGTAATTCACCCCTCCACTTT	CASSQDLRGRGNSPLHF
TRBD1	.	TRBV5-1	TRBJ1-6	TGCGCCAGCAGCTTGGAGGGACAGGGGGCGACTAATTCACCCCTCCACTTT	CASSLEGQGATNSPLHF
TRBD1	.	TRBV6-1	TRBJ2-4	TGTGCCAGCAGTGAAGGTAGGGGACAGGGCCAAGACATTCAGTACTTC	CASSEGRGQGQDIQYF
TRBD1	.	TRBV6-5	TRBJ1-6	TGTGCCAGCAGACGGACGACAGGGCGTAATTCACCCCTCCACTTT	CASRRTTGRNSPLHF
TRBD2	.	TRBV28	TRBJ2-7	TGTGCCAGCAGTTTAGCCCATGGGAGCGGGAGGGCTACCTACGAGCAGTACTTC	CASSLAHGSGRATYEQYF
.	few	TRBV4-3	TRBJ2-7	TGCGCCAGCAGCCCGAGAAGGAGGGTCCGTGACCACGAGCAGTACTTC	CASSPRRRVRDHEQYF
TRBD1	.	TRBV18	TRBJ1-5	TGTGCCAGCTCTCCCACAATGGGGACAGGGGCCGCCGATGGCAATCAGCCCCAGCATTTT	CASSPTMGTGAADGNQPQHF
.	.	TRBV9	TRBJ2-1	TGTGCCAGCAGCTCACAGGGTCTAGTTCGTGGCAATGAGCAGTTCTTC	CASSSQGLVRGNEQFF
TRBD2	.	TRBV4-1	TRBJ2-5	TGCGCCAGCAGCCAAGAGGAGCGGGGGTACCAAGAGACCCAGTACTTC	CASSQEERGYQETQYF
.	.	TRBV6-5	TRBJ2-1	TGTGCCAGCAGTTACGTAGGACTCGGGTACAATGAGCAGTTCTTC	CASSYVGLGYNEQFF
.	.	TRBV19	TRBJ2-7	TGTGCCAGTAGTATCACACCCACCTACGAGCAGTACTTC	CASSITPTYEQYF
.	.	TRBV3-1/TRBV3-2	TRBJ1-5	TGTGCCAGCAGCCAAGATCTTAGTCAGCCCCAGCATTTT	CASSQDLSQPQHF
TRBD1	.	TRBV2	TRBJ1-1	TGTGCCGCCCGGGACAGGGAGGGGACTGAAGCTTTCTTT	CAARDREGTEAFF
.	.	TRBV2	TRBJ2-1	TGTGCCAGCAGTGTGAGGACAGCCTACAATGAGCAGTTCTTC	CASSVRTAYNEQFF
.	.	TRBV2	TRBJ2-3	TGTGCCAGCAGTGAAGCGCTTCGGTGGCTAGCGAGTCAGTATTTT	CASSEALRWLASQYF
TRBD2	.	TRBV5-1	TRBJ2-1	TGCGCCAGCAGCTCCAAACTAGCGGGAGGGTACAATGAGCAGTTCTTC	CASSSKLAGGYNEQFF
.	few	TRBV6-1	TRBJ1-1	TGTGCCAGCAGTGACCCAGGGGCCCCAAACACTGAAGCTTTCTTT	CASSDPGAPNTEAFF
TRBD2	.	TRBV7-2	TRBJ2-3	TGTGCCAGCAGCTTAGTGGTGACTAGCGACACAGATACGCAGTATTTT	CASSLVVTSDTDTQYF
TRBD1	.	TRBV2	TRBJ1-5	TGTGCCAGCAGTGAGGGGACAGGGAATCAGCCCCAGCATTTT	CASSEGTGNQPQHF
.	.	TRBV5-1	TRBJ2-3	TGCGCCAGCAGCGTGTTGGGGCCAGGCGGTGGAGATACGCAGTATTTT	CASSVLGPGGGDTQYF
TRBD2	.	TRBV19	TRBJ2-7	TGTGCCAGTAGGCTTACACTAGCGGGCAGAGACGAGCAGTACTTC	CASRLTLAGRDEQYF
TRBD1	.	TRBV19	TRBJ1-3	TGTGCCAGTAGTTCCGGGGACAGGGGCGACTCTGGAAACACCATATATTTT	CASSSGDRGDSGNTIYF
.	.	TRBV28	TRBJ1-4	TGTGCCAGCAGGATCGGGGGGGCTAATGAAAAACTGTTTTTT	CASRIGGANEKLFF
.	.	TRBV28	TRBJ1-5	TGTGCCAGCAGTTTATCCAGGGGCACTCAGCCCCAGCATTTT	CASSLSRGTQPQHF
TRBD1	.	TRBV7-9	TRBJ2-3	TGTGCCAGCAGCGTAAGCGGGACAGGGGGGGTCGATACGCAGTATTTT	CASSVSGTGGVDTQYF